These 20 T cell receptor beta chains originate from one sample sequenced in a study of T-cell reconstitution after alpha-beta-depleted transplantation in children. During its preparation, the TCRbeta library received unique molecular identifiers. Using its own MiXCR run on the PCR reads, TCRdb lists one record per CDR3 protein. This sample has about 980,000 distinct CDR3 sequences; around 30% occur once, and the top ten carry roughly 30%. Specimen: PBMCs, mostly from graft donor cells, collected 360 days after TCRalphabeta/CD19-depleted stem cell transplant. These receptor sequences come from a boy in the first two years of life who had a stem cell transplant for SCID, so the T cells may come from the graft donor.

This clonotype was recorded a few times. V and J are TRBV5-1 and TRBJ1-1; D perhaps matches TRBD1 (6 bases). The germline V and J ends were trimmed by 4 bases and 1 base, with 14 bases remaining between them. Germline V CDR1 and CDR2: SGHRS, YFSETQ. This CDR3 has 15 residues. The CDR3 loop reads CASSTWTAPNTEAFF. The CDR3 nucleotides are TGCGCCAGCAGCACGTGGACAGCCCCGAACACTGAAGCTTTCTTT.

The DNA of the CDR3 is TGCAGTGCTGCCGGGACTAGCGTGTACGAGCAGTACTTC. Translating gives CSAAGTSVYEQYF. The rearrangement joins TRBV20-1 to TRBJ2-7; TRBD2 aligns across 10 bases. Trimming cost V 5 bases and J 4 bases; bases outside gene matches: 5. Looked up from germline, CDR1 is DFQATT and CDR2 is SNEGSKA (reference sequence). The CDR3 sequence is 13 residues long.

This clonotype appeared a few times. The chain employs TRBV10-3 and TRBJ2-3, with a weak D call TRBD2 (6 bases). V was cut by 4 bases and J by 2 bases, with 16 bases left in between. The CDR3 sequence is 16 residues long. Germline V CDR1 and CDR2: ENHRY, SYGVKD. CDR3 DNA: TGTGCCATCAGTGTTGGAGGGGAGGAGGACACAGATACGCAGTATTTT. Protein product: CAISVGGEEDTDTQYF.

This chain connects TRBV7-2 to TRBJ2-7, with unresolved D. CDR1 is SGHTA, CDR2 FQGNSA, per germline. V shed 2 bases and J shed 2 bases, with 10 bases lying between them. CDR3 size: 14 residues. In DNA, the CDR3 is TGTGCCAGCAGCTTATATCTAGGGCCCTACGAGCAGTACTTC. Amino acids: CASSLYLGPYEQYF.

This clonotype was seen at least ten times. V usage is TRBV12-3 or TRBV12-4 and J usage is TRBJ1-2; D ambiguous. There are 11 residues in the CDR3. V gave up 3 bases and J gave up 5 bases, with 4 bases separating them. The CDR3 region is CASSLGYGYTF. The CDR3 DNA sequence: TGTGCCAGCAGTTTGGGATATGGCTACACCTTC.

The V and J genes are TRBV2 and TRBJ1-1; D possibly corresponds to TRBD1 (6 bases). Trimming shortened V by 6 bases and J by 11 bases, and 13 bases separated the two germline ends. Germline V gene data show CDR1 as SNHLY and CDR2 as FYNNEI. CDR3 length: 11 amino acids. The CDR3: CASSEGGQAFF. The CDR3 DNA follows: TGTGCCAGCAGCGAGGGGGGGCAGGCTTTCTTT. Drawing the rest from reference TRBV2 and TRBJ1-1, the complete variable domain is EPEVTQTPSHQVTQMGQEVILRCVPISNHLYFYWYRQILGQKVEFLVSFYNNEISEKSEIFDDQFSVERPDGSNFTLKIRSTKLEDSAMYFCASSEGGQAFFGQGTRLTVV.

A single count supports this clonotype. The junction and the germline gene differ at one end; a read error may be behind it. The CDR3 here is CASGLGTPTRDQPQHF. The CDR3 nucleotides are TGTGCCAGCGGTTTAGGGACACCAACTAGGGATCAGCCCCAGCATTTT. The V call is TRBV12-3 or TRBV12-4, the J call TRBJ1-5; tentatively, D is TRBD1 (6 bases). The CDR3 is made up of 16 amino acids.

The V call is TRBV7-2, the J call TRBJ1-1; no reliable D call. This CDR3 comprises 15 residues. V lost 5 bases, J lost 0 bases, and 13 bases lay in between. Germline V CDR1 and CDR2: SGHTA, FQGNSA. The CDR3 DNA sequence: TGTGCCAGCAGCACTCCCAAAGGGATGAACACTGAAGCTTTCTTT. It yields the protein CASSTPKGMNTEAFF.

This clonotype has at least ten counts. The chain combines TRBV29-1 with TRBJ2-7, with TRBD1 matching over 7 bases. The CDR3 consists of 14 residues. V was clipped by 5 bases and J by 1 base; unmatched bases: 8. CDR1 SQVTM and CDR2 ANQGSEA come from the germline V gene. The CDR3 here is CSVRQGPPSYEQYF. CDR3 bases: TGCAGCGTTAGACAGGGCCCTCCTTCCTACGAGCAGTACTTC.

This clonotype was seen more than once but under ten times. The V and J genes are TRBV20-1 and TRBJ2-1; the match to TRBD2 covers 8 bases. Unmatched junction bases numbered 15, after V lost 2 bases and J lost 0 bases. The CDR3 is 19 residues long. CDR1 and CDR2 (germline): DFQATT, SNEGSKA (reference sequence). DNA of the CDR3: TGCAGTGCTAGACCTTCGGGACTAGTTCTTACCTACTCCTACAATGAGCAGTTCTTC. This sequence encodes CSARPSGLVLTYSYNEQFF.

This clonotype was seen a few times. The CDR3 DNA reads as TGTGCCAGCAGTCCCTCCTTGGGGGACAGATTCGTCAATGAGCAGTTCTTC. Protein: CASSPSLGDRFVNEQFF. The chain recombines TRBV6-1 with TRBJ2-1, with 7 bases aligning to TRBD1. Germline CDR1 MNHNS, CDR2 SASEGT. The CDR3 contains 17 residues. V shed 5 bases, J shed 6 bases, and the junction held 16 bases outside the gene matches.

The chain uses TRBV7-8 and TRBJ2-5; TRBD1 is a possible D gene (5 bases). The CDR3 sequence is 18 residues long. Between the trimmed V and J ends, which lost 1 base and 0 bases, there was a span of 18 bases. Germline CDR1 SGHVS, CDR2 FQNEAQ. The CDR3 protein is CASSLGVNSRAYQETQYF. The CDR3 region has the DNA TGTGCCAGCAGCTTAGGGGTAAACTCCAGGGCCTACCAAGAGACCCAGTACTTC.

In this sample, this clonotype turned up a few times. V usage is TRBV15 and J usage is TRBJ1-5; D is undetermined. Trimming removed 0 bases from V and 4 bases from J, with 16 bases in between. Germline V gene data show CDR1 as LNHNV and CDR2 as YYDKDF (reference sequence). The CDR3 loop spans 17 amino acids. CDR3 coding DNA: TGTGCCACCAGCAGAGATCCCTTGGACCAAGGGAATCAGCCCCAGCATTTT. Protein sequence: CATSRDPLDQGNQPQHF. Looking up the rest from reference TRBV15 and TRBJ1-5 gives the full variable domain: DAMVIQNPRYQVTQFGKPVTLSCSQTLNHNVMYWYQQKSSQAPKLLFHYYDKDFNNEADTPDNFQSRRPNTSFCFLDIRSPGLGDTAMYLCATSRDPLDQGNQPQHFGDGTRLSIL.

The chain is built from TRBV4-3 and TRBJ2-5, with a weak D call TRBD2 (6 bases). V shed 1 base and J shed 1 base, with 10 bases lying between them. The germline gives CDR1 LGHNA, CDR2 YSLEER. The CDR3 is 15 amino acids. CDR3 sequence: CASSQVGGFQETQYF. The CDR3 region has the DNA TGCGCCAGCAGCCAAGTCGGGGGATTCCAAGAGACCCAGTACTTC.

This clonotype has only a few counts. The rearrangement uses TRBV13 and TRBJ2-1; 10 nucleotides match TRBD1. Germline values: CDR1 PRHDT, CDR2 FYEKMQ (reference sequence). CDR3 length: 17 amino acids. Germline trimming cut 6 bases from V and 4 bases from J; bases unmatched to any gene: 12. CDR3 region: CASSRYNDRGLYNEQFF. The CDR3 DNA reads TGTGCCAGCAGTCGATACAACGACAGGGGGCTTTACAATGAGCAGTTCTTC. The whole variable domain, filled in from reference TRBV13 and TRBJ2-1, reads AAGVIQSPRHLIKEKRETATLKCYPIPRHDTVYWYQQGPGQDPQFLISFYEKMQSDKGSIPDRFSAQQFSDYHSELNMSSLELGDSALYFCASSRYNDRGLYNEQFFGPGTRLTVL.

The chain joins TRBV12-3 or TRBV12-4 to TRBJ2-7; D is tentatively TRBD1 or TRBD2 (5 bases each). V lost 6 bases and J 2 bases, leaving 17 bases between the germline ends. The CDR3 is 15 amino acids. The CDR3 loop reads CASSRLRDGTYEQYF. CDR3 in DNA: TGTGCCAGCAGCCGCCTCCGGGACGGAACCTACGAGCAGTACTTC.

The chain is built from TRBV24-1 and TRBJ1-5; 8 bases map to TRBD1. The CDR3 consists of 17 residues. Trimming at V came to 3 bases and at J to 0 bases, leaving 6 bases not matched to a gene. From germline, CDR1 is KGHDR and CDR2 SFDVKD. The DNA of the CDR3 is TGTGCCACCAGTGATCCCAAGACAGGGGATAGCAATCAGCCCCAGCATTTT. This gives the protein CATSDPKTGDSNQPQHF.

The table lists this clonotype with a count of one. The rearrangement uses TRBV20-1 and TRBJ2-7, with TRBD2 matching 11 bases. CDR3 length: 14 residues. CDR1 and CDR2 from the germline V gene are DFQATT and SNEGSKA (reference sequence). The junction had 7 bases not matched to a gene; V was cut back by 5 bases and J by 4 bases. The CDR3 is CSAGIAGGDYEQYF. The CDR3 DNA is TGCAGTGCTGGCATAGCGGGGGGGGATTACGAGCAGTACTTC.

This clonotype has just a few counts. The chain joins TRBV7-9 to TRBJ2-1, with a tentative D call TRBD1 (6 bases). V lost 6 bases, J lost 7 bases, and 25 bases lay in between. Germline V gives CDR1 SEHNR, CDR2 FQNEAQ (reference sequence). CDR3 length: 17 amino acids. Here the CDR3 reads CASSPSGSRDITNEQFF. CDR3 in DNA: TGTGCCAGCAGTCCCTCGGGGTCACGGGACATAACGAATGAGCAGTTCTTC. The whole variable domain, remainder taken from reference TRBV7-9 and TRBJ2-1, is DTGVSQNPRHKITKRGQNVTFRCDPISEHNRLYWYRQTLGQGPEFLTYFQNEAQLEKSRLLSDRFSAERPKGSFSTLEIQRTEQGDSAMYLCASSPSGSRDITNEQFFGPGTRLTVL.

J is TRBJ2-1 and V is TRBV7-2; D could derive from TRBD1 or TRBD2 (5 bases each). This CDR3 is built from 16 residues. The V end was cut by 5 bases, the J end by 7 bases, with 21 bases between. The V gene's germline CDR1 is SGHTA and CDR2 FQGNSA. The CDR3, as DNA: TGTGCCAGCAGCGCTACCCGGGACCCCGCCGGGAATGAGCAGTTCTTC. This sequence encodes CASSATRDPAGNEQFF.